This entry lists 17 T cell receptor beta chains sequenced from one sample in a study of T cells in Graves' hyperthyroidism and ophthalmopathy. There were TCR beta CDR3 regions amplified from RNA transcripts. TCR CDR3 regions were first amplified by RT-PCR with HTBI primers. TCRdb re-called the multiplex PCR reads with MiXCR, one entry per CDR3 protein. The sample gives around 690,000 distinct CDR3 sequences, roughly 17% of which show up once; roughly a sixth is in the top ten. The material sequenced was blood. The receptors were gathered from a man aged 50-59 years with Graves' hyperthyroidism.

This clonotype occurred many times. The chain recombines TRBV28 with TRBJ1-4; weak D call: TRBD1 (5 bases). Germline CDR1 MDHEN, CDR2 SYDVKM. CDR3 length: 15 residues. Trimming stripped 5 bases from V and 0 bases from J, with 10 bases between. Here the CDR3 reads CASSAPQATNEKLFF. CDR3 DNA sequence: TGTGCCAGCAGTGCGCCACAGGCAACTAATGAAAAACTGTTTTTT.

The chain links TRBV6-1 to TRBJ1-5, with TRBD1 identical over 7 bases. V shed 6 bases and J 0 bases; nucleotides not matched to a gene: 8. This CDR3 has 16 residues. Germline CDR1 and CDR2: MNHNS and SASEGT. The CDR3 sequence is CASSPRGQYSNQPQHF. CDR3 sequence (DNA): TGTGCCAGCAGCCCAAGGGGACAGTATAGCAATCAGCCCCAGCATTTT.

Regarding this clonotype: Just one base apart from a much larger clone, this may be a read error. The chain has TRBV6-2 or TRBV6-3 and TRBJ2-1, with D perhaps matching TRBD2 (6 bases). The CDR3 loop spans 17 amino acids. V lost 4 bases to trimming and J lost 4 bases, with 20 bases between them. Germline V gene lookup returns CDR1 MNHEY and CDR2 SVGEGT. In nucleotides, the CDR3 is TGTGCCAGCAGTTTGGGGACTTTCAGATTTCTTTACAATGAGCAGTTCTTC. This translates into CASSLGTFRFLYNEQFF.

CDR3 nucleotide sequence: TGTGCCAGCGGACAGGGGCCCTACAATGAGCAGTTCTTC. It encodes CASGQGPYNEQFF. This chain links TRBV6-1 with TRBJ2-1; 9 bases align to TRBD1. The CDR3 contains 13 residues. Germline V gene lookup returns CDR1 MNHNS and CDR2 SASEGT. The V and J ends lost 8 bases and 2 bases, in that order; junction bases with no gene match: 1.

The table lists this clonotype with many counts. The rearrangement joins TRBV11-2 to TRBJ2-5; D perhaps matches TRBD2 (6 bases). CDR1 is SGHAT and CDR2 is FQNNGV in the germline V gene. V lost 3 bases and J 5 bases, leaving 19 bases between the germline ends. This CDR3 comprises 16 residues. This CDR3 is CASSFRSAASAETQYF. CDR3 in DNA: TGTGCCAGCAGCTTCCGCTCGGCCGCTAGCGCGGAGACCCAGTACTTC.

In its sample, this clonotype was seen many times. The CDR3 region is CAISEPGQRTYEQYF. The CDR3 nucleotides are TGTGCCATCAGTGAGCCGGGACAGCGAACCTACGAGCAGTACTTC. The genes are TRBV10-3 and TRBJ2-7; the match to TRBD1 covers 7 bases. The J segment lost 2 bases and the V segment lost 2 bases, leaving 6 bases of the junction unmatched. Germline-derived CDR1 and CDR2 are ENHRY and SYGVKD. This CDR3 has 15 residues.

Ten or more counts support this clonotype. The CDR3 region has the DNA TGTGCCAGCAGTTTAGCGGGGGCAGATACGCAGTATTTT. Translated, it gives CASSLAGADTQYF. This rearrangement joins TRBV27 to TRBJ2-3, with 7 bases lining up with TRBD2. Germline CDR1 MNHEY, CDR2 SMNVEV (reference sequence). After removal of 2 bases from V and 4 bases from J, the junction contained 0 bases not matched to a gene. The CDR3 is 13 residues long.

In its sample, this clonotype was seen a few times. This chain uses TRBV15 with TRBJ1-5; D possibly corresponds to TRBD1 (6 bases). Germline V gene lookup returns CDR1 LNHNV and CDR2 YYDKDF (reference sequence). This CDR3 is 17 amino acids long. V lost 1 base to trimming and J lost 2 bases, with 15 bases between them. The CDR3 region is CATSRGDTSGRNQPQHF. The CDR3, as DNA: TGTGCCACCAGCAGAGGGGACACATCTGGGCGCAATCAGCCCCAGCATTTT. The full variable domain, completed using reference TRBV15 and TRBJ1-5, is DAMVIQNPRYQVTQFGKPVTLSCSQTLNHNVMYWYQQKSSQAPKLLFHYYDKDFNNEADTPDNFQSRRPNTSFCFLDIRSPGLGDTAMYLCATSRGDTSGRNQPQHFGDGTRLSIL.

This clonotype was counted ten times or more. V is TRBV12-3 or TRBV12-4 and J is TRBJ1-5; 7 bases match TRBD1. J lost 7 bases, V lost 5 bases, and 8 bases had no gene match. The CDR3 runs to 14 residues. Written as DNA, the CDR3 is TGTGCCAGCAGTCGACAGGGAGCAGGACAGCCCCAGCATTTT. Translation: CASSRQGAGQPQHF.

This clonotype was found once. V gene TRBV28 combines with J gene TRBJ2-3; D gene uncertain. The assigned J gene may be wrong: the sequence end matches TRBJ1-5 better. Germline CDR1 is MDHEN and CDR2 is SYDVKM. This CDR3 is built from 16 residues. DNA for the CDR3: TGTGCCAGCAGTCCAGCTAGCTTAGAAAACACAGATACGCAGCATTTT. Its protein is CASSPASLENTDTQHF.

This clonotype has at least ten counts. The V and J genes are TRBV20-1 and TRBJ2-7; TRBD2 matches 8 bases. The CDR3 loop spans 15 amino acids. V lost 0 bases and J lost 7; bases outside the gene matches: 11. Germline V gives CDR1 DFQATT, CDR2 SNEGSKA (reference sequence). The DNA for the CDR3 is TGCAGTGCTAGAGATCTCGGCGGGAGGATGGTTGAGCAGTACTTC. Its protein is CSARDLGGRMVEQYF.

This clonotype was recorded a few times. This clone may be a read error of a much larger clone one base away. The CDR3 nucleotides are TGCGCCAGCAGCTTGGCCGGTAGAAGCGAGAGAGACACCGGGGGGCTGTTTTTT. It specifies CASSLAGRSERDTGGLFF. The chain couples TRBV5-1 to TRBJ2-2; D might be TRBD2 (6 bases). Germline V gives CDR1 SGHRS, CDR2 YFSETQ. The CDR3 is 18 amino acids.

The rearrangement uses TRBV24-1 and TRBJ2-1, with D possibly TRBD2 on 5 matching bases. Germline V lookup: CDR1 KGHDR, CDR2 SFDVKD. V was pared by 1 base and J by 6 bases, with 9 bases between. The CDR3 contains 14 residues. For the CDR3, the DNA is TGTGCCACCAGTGATTTTAGGGAGACCAATGAGCAGTTCTTC. Translation: CATSDFRETNEQFF.

In this sample, this clonotype turned up once. Possible read error: a much larger clone is one base away. The rearrangement links TRBV7-9 to TRBJ2-1, with 8 bases identical to TRBD1. The CDR3 is made up of 12 amino acids. Germline V gives CDR1 SEHNR, CDR2 FQNEAQ (reference sequence). CDR3 sequence: CAKGQGRNEQSF. The DNA of the CDR3 is TGTGCCAAAGGACAGGGTCGCAATGAGCAGTCCTTC. Full variable domain (missing parts from reference TRBV7-9 and TRBJ2-1): DTGVSQNPRHKITKRGQNVTFRCDPISEHNRLYWYRQTLGQGPEFLTYFQNEAQLEKSRLLSDRFSAERPKGSFSTLEIQRTEQGDSAMYLCAKGQGRNEQSFGPGTRLTVL.

Only a few counts were recorded for this clonotype. For the CDR3, the DNA is TGTGCCAGCAGCTTAGCTTTGCGGGGTGGGATGAACACTGAAGCTTTCTTT. Translating it yields CASSLALRGGMNTEAFF. The chain uses TRBV7-8 and TRBJ1-1, with no clear D. V was shortened by 0 bases and J by 0 bases, with 14 bases between the two germline ends. Germline V lookup: CDR1 SGHVS, CDR2 FQNEAQ. This CDR3 has 17 amino acids.

This clonotype was detected many times. V gene TRBV10-3 combines with J gene TRBJ1-4; D possibly corresponds to TRBD1 (5 bases). Germline CDR1 is ENHRY and CDR2 is SYGVKD. V was cut by 4 bases and J by 4 bases, with 7 bases left in between. CDR3 length: 13 amino acids. This CDR3 reads CAISAGGNEKLFF. DNA for the CDR3: TGTGCCATCAGTGCCGGGGGTAATGAAAAACTGTTTTTT.

This clonotype was recorded at least ten times. This chain joins TRBV28 and TRBJ1-1; no clear D gene. Germline V gene lookup returns CDR1 MDHEN and CDR2 SYDVKM. The CDR3 extends over 13 amino acids. Trimming cost V 6 bases and J 4 bases, with 12 bases left between them. The DNA of the CDR3 is TGTGCCAGCAGCCCCGTCGTGGCCACTGAAGCTTTCTTT. Amino acids: CASSPVVATEAFF.